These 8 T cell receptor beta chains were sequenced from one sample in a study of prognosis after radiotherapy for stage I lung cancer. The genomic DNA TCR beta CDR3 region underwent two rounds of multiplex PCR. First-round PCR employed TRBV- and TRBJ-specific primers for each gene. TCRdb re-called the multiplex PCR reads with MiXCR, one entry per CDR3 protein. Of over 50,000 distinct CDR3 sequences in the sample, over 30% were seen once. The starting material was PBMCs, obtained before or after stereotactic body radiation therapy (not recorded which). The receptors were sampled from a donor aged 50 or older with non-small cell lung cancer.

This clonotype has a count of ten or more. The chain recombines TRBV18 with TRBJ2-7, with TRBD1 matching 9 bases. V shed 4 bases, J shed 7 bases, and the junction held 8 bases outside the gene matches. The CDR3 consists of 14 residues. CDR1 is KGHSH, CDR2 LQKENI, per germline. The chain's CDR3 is CASSRAGTGQEQYF. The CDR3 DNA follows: TGTGCCAGCTCACGCGCCGGGACAGGGCAAGAGCAGTACTTC.

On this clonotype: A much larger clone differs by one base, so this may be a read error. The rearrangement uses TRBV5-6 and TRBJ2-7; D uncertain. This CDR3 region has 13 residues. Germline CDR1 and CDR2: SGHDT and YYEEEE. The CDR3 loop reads CASRRTGSYGQYF. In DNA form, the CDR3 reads TGTGCCAGCAGACGGACGGGCTCCTACGGGCAGTACTTC.

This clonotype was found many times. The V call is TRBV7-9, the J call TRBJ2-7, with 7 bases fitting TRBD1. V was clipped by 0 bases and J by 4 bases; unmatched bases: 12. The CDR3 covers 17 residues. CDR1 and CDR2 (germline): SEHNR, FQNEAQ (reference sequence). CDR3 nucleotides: TGTGCCAGCAGCTTAGCAGGGTTGAGGGACAGAGTTTACGAGCAGTACTTC. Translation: CASSLAGLRDRVYEQYF.

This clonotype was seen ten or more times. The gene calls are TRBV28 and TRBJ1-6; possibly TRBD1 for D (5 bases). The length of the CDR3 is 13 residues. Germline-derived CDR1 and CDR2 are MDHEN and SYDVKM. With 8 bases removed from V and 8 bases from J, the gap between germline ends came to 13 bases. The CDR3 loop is CASAPGGYSPLHF. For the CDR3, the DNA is TGTGCCAGCGCTCCGGGGGGATATTCACCCCTCCACTTT.

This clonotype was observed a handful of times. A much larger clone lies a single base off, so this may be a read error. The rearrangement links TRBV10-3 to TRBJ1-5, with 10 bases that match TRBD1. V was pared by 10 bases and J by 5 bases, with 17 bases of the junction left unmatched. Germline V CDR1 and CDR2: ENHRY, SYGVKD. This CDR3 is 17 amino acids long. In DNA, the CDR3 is TGTGCCACCTATACCGGGACAGGGGTCGAAGGCGATCAGCCCCAGCATTTT. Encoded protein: CATYTGTGVEGDQPQHF.

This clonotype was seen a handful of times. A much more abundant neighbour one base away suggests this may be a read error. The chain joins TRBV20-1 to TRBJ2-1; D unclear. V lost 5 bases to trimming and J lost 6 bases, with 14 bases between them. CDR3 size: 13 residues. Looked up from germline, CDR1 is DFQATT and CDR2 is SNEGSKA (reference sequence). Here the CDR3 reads CSARRLSVNEQFF. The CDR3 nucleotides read TGCAGTGCTCGCAGGTTGAGTGTCAATGAGCAGTTCTTC.

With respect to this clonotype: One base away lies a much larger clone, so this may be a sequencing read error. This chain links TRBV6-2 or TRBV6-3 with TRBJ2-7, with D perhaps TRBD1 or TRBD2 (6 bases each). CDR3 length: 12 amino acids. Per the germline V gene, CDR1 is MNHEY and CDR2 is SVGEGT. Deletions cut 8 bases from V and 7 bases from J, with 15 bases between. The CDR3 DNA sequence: TGTGCCAGCGTGACGGGGGCTGAGGAGCAGTACTTC. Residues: CASVTGAEEQYF.

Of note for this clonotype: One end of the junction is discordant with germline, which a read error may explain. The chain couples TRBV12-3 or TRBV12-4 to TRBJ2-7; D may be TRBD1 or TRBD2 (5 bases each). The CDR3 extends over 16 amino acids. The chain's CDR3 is CASILRGRGGSYEQHF. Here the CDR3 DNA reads TGTGCCAGCATTCTCCGGGGCCGAGGAGGATCTTACGAGCAGCACTTC.